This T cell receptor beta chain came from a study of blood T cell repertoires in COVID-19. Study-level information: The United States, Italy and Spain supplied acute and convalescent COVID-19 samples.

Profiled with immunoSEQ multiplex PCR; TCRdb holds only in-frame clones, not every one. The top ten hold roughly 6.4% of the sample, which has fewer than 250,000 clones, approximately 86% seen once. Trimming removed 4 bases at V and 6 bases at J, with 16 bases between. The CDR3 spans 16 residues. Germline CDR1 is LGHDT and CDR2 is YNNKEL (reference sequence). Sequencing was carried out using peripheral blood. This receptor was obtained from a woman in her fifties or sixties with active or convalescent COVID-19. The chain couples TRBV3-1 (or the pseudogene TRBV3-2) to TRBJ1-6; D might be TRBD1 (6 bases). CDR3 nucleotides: TGTGCCAGCAGCCTTACCTCCGGGACATCTAATTCACCCCTCCACTTT. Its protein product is CASSLTSGTSNSPLHF.